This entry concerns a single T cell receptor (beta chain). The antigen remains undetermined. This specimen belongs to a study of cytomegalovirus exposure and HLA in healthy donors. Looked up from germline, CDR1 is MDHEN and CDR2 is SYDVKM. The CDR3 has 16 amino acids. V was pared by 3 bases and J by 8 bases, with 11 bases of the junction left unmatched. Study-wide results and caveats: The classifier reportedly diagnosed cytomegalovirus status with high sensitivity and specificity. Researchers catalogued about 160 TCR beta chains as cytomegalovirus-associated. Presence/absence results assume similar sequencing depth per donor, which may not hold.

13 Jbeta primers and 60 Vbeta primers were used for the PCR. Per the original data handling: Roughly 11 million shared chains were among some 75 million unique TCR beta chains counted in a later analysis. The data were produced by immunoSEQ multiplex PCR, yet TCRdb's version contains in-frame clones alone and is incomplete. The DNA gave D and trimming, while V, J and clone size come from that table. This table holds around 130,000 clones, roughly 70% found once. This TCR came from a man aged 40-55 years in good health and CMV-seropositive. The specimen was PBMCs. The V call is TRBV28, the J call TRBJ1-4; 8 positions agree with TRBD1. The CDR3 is CASSLGQALGGEKLFF. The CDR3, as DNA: TGTGCCAGCAGTTTGGGACAGGCTCTAGGGGGCGAAAAACTGTTTTTT.